The present TCR beta chain was sequenced within a study of blood T cell repertoires in COVID-19. Study details: Samples of COVID-19 (acute and convalescent) were obtained from the United States, Italy and Spain.

In the original analysis: Amplified reference gene primers provided the basis for estimating nucleated cell counts. Only in-frame clones appear in the TCRdb table, and some are missing; sequencing was by immunoSEQ multiplex PCR. V and J calls plus clone size are reproduced from that table; the DNA served to infer D and trimming. The sample has over 300,000 clones, 90% seen once; the top ten hold around 7%. The CDR3 is 14 amino acids. V lost 1 base and J lost 9, with 15 bases in between. CDR1 is LGHDT, CDR2 YNNKEL, per germline (reference sequence). In this sample, this clone turned up once. The sample comprised peripheral blood. The chain couples TRBV3-1 (or the pseudogene TRBV3-2) to TRBJ1-2, with D possibly TRBD1 on 5 matching bases. The source of this sequence is a man aged 18 to 29 with active or convalescent COVID-19. This chain's CDR3 is CASSQAPIGGSYTF. CDR3 nucleotides: TGTGCCAGCAGCCAAGCCCCAATCGGGGGGAGCTACACCTTC.